This TCR beta chain is drawn from a study of blood T cells in healthy people across ages. General observations from the study: Diversity of TCR beta correlated strongly with naive T cell percentage.

The J segment lost 3 bases and the V segment lost 4 bases, leaving 5 bases of the junction unmatched. Germline CDR1 reads ENHRY; CDR2 reads SYGVKD. This CDR3 is built from 15 residues. This clonotype appeared a few times. Its target is unknown. A second PCR, run for about 6 to 12 cycles, used a sample-barcoded 5' primer plus a J-beta primer mix. Researchers report that a template-switch adaptor with 12 random nucleotides tagged each cDNA molecule. TCRdb processed the 5' RACE reads anew with MiXCR; each CDR3 protein has one entry. The sample consists of roughly 790,000 distinct CDR3 sequences, around 40% of them appearing once. Russia was home to the donors, healthy Caucasian individuals aged roughly 6 to 90.

The sequence derives from a woman aged 55-75 years in good health. The V and J genes are TRBV10-3 and TRBJ2-3; TRBD1 agrees at 9 bases. Specimen: blood. The CDR3 here is CAISGTGEATDTQYF. The CDR3 coding sequence is TGTGCCATCAGTGGGACAGGGGAGGCGACAGATACGCAGTATTTT.